What follows are 28 T cell receptor beta chains derived from one specimen sequenced in a study of monozygotic twins with inflammatory bowel disease (dated by TCRdb to about 2019). The library relied on 5' RACE. Sequencing used an Illumina HiSeq 2500. Each CDR3 protein sequence appears as one entry after TCRdb reprocessed the reads, and no DNA is included. The sample's own table lists approximately 340,000 distinct CDR3 sequences. The leading ten clones occupy roughly 2% of the sample. Sequencing input: blood. The receptor source for this set is a human donor with ulcerative colitis or Crohn's disease, or a healthy co-twin of an affected twin (not recorded which).

The chain uses TRBV5-1 and TRBJ2-1. CDR1 is SGHRS and CDR2 is YFSETQ in the germline V gene. The CDR3 consists of 13 residues. The CDR3 is CASSWGQYNEQFF.

Here the CDR3 reads CSASKGAPNSPLHF. The V gene is TRBV20-1, the J gene TRBJ1-6; TCRdb returns TRBD1, unconfirmable since there is no DNA. Germline loops: CDR1 DFQATT, CDR2 SNEGSKA (reference sequence). The CDR3 sequence is 14 residues long.

J is TRBJ1-3 and V is TRBV7-9. The CDR3 covers 14 residues. Germline CDR1 reads SEHNR; CDR2 reads FQNEAQ (reference sequence). The CDR3 sequence: CASSKIYSGNTIYF.

The rearrangement uses TRBV12-3 or TRBV12-4 and TRBJ1-1. The CDR3 sequence is 12 residues long. This chain's CDR3 is CASRRDSGEAFF.

This chain joins TRBV6-2 or TRBV6-3 and TRBJ2-1; TCRdb proposes TRBD2, but this gene call is untestable without DNA. Germline V gene data show CDR1 as MNHEY and CDR2 as SVGEGT. The CDR3 extends over 15 amino acids. The CDR3: CASSFSGRSYNEQFF.

This chain connects TRBV15 to TRBJ2-3. The germline V gene has CDR1 LNHNV and CDR2 YYDKDF (reference sequence). The CDR3 is made up of 13 amino acids. Here the CDR3 reads CATSRKGADTQYF.

The chain combines TRBV29-1 with TRBJ1-2. Germline V gene lookup returns CDR1 SQVTM and CDR2 ANQGSEA. The CDR3 runs to 14 residues. The CDR3 loop is CSVEFGQTLYGYTF.

The J gene is TRBJ2-7, the V gene TRBV5-1; TCRdb returns TRBD2, unconfirmable since there is no DNA. CDR1 is SGHRS, CDR2 YFSETQ, per germline. The CDR3 is 14 residues long. The chain's CDR3 is CASSPGLGGYEQYF.

The rearrangement uses TRBV6-5 and TRBJ1-2; TCRdb's D gene call, TRBD1, goes unchecked for lack of DNA. Germline V CDR1 and CDR2: MNHEY, SVGAGI. The CDR3 loop spans 13 amino acids. CDR3 in amino acids: CASSRDSYDGYTF.

The V and J genes are TRBV6-1 and TRBJ2-2; TCRdb's assignment of TRBD1 cannot be checked, as there is no DNA. Germline CDR1 is MNHNS and CDR2 is SASEGT. CDR3 length equals 16 residues. This chain's CDR3 is CASSEAVAGYTGELFF.

The V call is TRBV6-5, the J call TRBJ2-1. The CDR3 runs 14 residues. Germline loops: CDR1 MNHEY, CDR2 SVGAGI. CDR3: CASSSGHGDNEQFF.

The V and J genes are TRBV3-1 and TRBJ2-1; TCRdb designates TRBD1, a call that cannot be tested without DNA. Germline V gives CDR1 LGHDT, CDR2 YNNKEL (reference sequence). The CDR3 totals 16 residues. The CDR3: CASSQVGGTNPNEQFF.

This chain uses TRBV7-9 with TRBJ2-5; the D call from TCRdb, TRBD2, cannot be confirmed without DNA. CDR1 and CDR2 from the germline V gene are SEHNR and FQNEAQ (reference sequence). This CDR3 is 15 amino acids long. This CDR3 is CASSLASGGLETQYF. The whole variable domain, filled in from reference TRBV7-9 and TRBJ2-5, reads DTGVSQNPRHKITKRGQNVTFRCDPISEHNRLYWYRQTLGQGPEFLTYFQNEAQLEKSRLLSDRFSAERPKGSFSTLEIQRTEQGDSAMYLCASSLASGGLETQYFGPGTRLLVL.

This chain connects TRBV6-5 to TRBJ1-5; TCRdb's D call, TRBD1, is unchecked because there is no DNA. CDR1 and CDR2 from the germline V gene are MNHEY and SVGAGI. This CDR3 region has 16 residues. The CDR3 sequence is CASSYSAQGAYRPQHF.

CDR3 sequence reads: CASSQGGSVAYNEQFF. The chain recombines TRBV4-1 with TRBJ2-1; TCRdb picks TRBD2, but there is no DNA to check that call. In germline, CDR1 is MGHRA, CDR2 YSYEKL. CDR3 size: 16 residues.

V usage is TRBV19 and J usage is TRBJ2-2. The V gene's germline CDR1 is LNHDA and CDR2 SQIVND (reference sequence). This CDR3 is built from 13 residues. The CDR3 is CASRIINTGELFF.

The chain uses TRBV5-1 and TRBJ2-3; TCRdb returns TRBD1, unconfirmable since there is no DNA. Germline V gene sequence: CDR1 SGHRS, CDR2 YFSETQ. The CDR3 has 16 amino acids. CDR3 sequence reads: CASSSGTVTSTDTQYF. The variable domain in full, with the rest retrieved from reference TRBV5-1 and TRBJ2-3, is KAGVTQTPRYLIKTRGQQVTLSCSPISGHRSVSWYQQTPGQGLQFLFEYFSETQRNKGNFPGRFSGRQFSNSRSEMNVSTLELGDSALYLCASSSGTVTSTDTQYFGPGTRLTVL.

The genes are TRBV14 and TRBJ2-3; checking the TCRdb D call of TRBD2 is not possible without DNA. Germline V CDR1 and CDR2: SGHDN, FVKESK. CDR3 length: 20 amino acids. Here the CDR3 reads CASSHPSLLAGPRLTDTQYF.

The rearrangement joins TRBV12-3 or TRBV12-4 to TRBJ2-3. The CDR3 has 14 amino acids. The CDR3 here is CASSFSGSTDTQYF.

The CDR3 is CAMAVTYNEQFF. The chain employs TRBV6-1 and TRBJ2-1. The CDR3 length is 12 residues. Germline-derived CDR1 and CDR2 are MNHNS and SASEGT.

This sequence joins TRBV6-5 and TRBJ1-2. CDR1 is MNHEY, CDR2 SVGAGI, per germline. The CDR3 consists of 15 residues. The CDR3 sequence: CASSSRTQVLYGYTF.

V gene TRBV25-1 combines with J gene TRBJ2-6; lacking DNA, the TRBD1 call made by TCRdb goes unchecked. Germline V CDR1 and CDR2: MGHDK, SYGVNS. The CDR3 is made up of 16 amino acids. CDR3 amino acids: CASRGDRVAGANVLTF.

The chain employs TRBV7-9 and TRBJ2-3; the TCRdb call, TRBD2, lacks DNA for checking. Germline CDR1 reads SEHNR; CDR2 reads FQNEAQ (reference sequence). This CDR3 has 14 residues. The CDR3 reads CASTPEGPTDTQYF.

The CDR3 here is CASSLGDDTQYF. This chain uses TRBV5-1 with TRBJ2-3; TCRdb's D gene call, TRBD1, goes unchecked for lack of DNA. The CDR3 runs to 12 residues. CDR1 is SGHRS, CDR2 YFSETQ, per germline.

V gene TRBV6-4 combines with J gene TRBJ2-1; TCRdb gives TRBD2 as the D gene, but with no DNA this cannot be confirmed. The CDR3 length is 17 residues. CDR1 and CDR2 (germline): MRHNA, SNTAGT. The CDR3 reads CASSPRVLAGSYNEQFF.

The chain uses TRBV27 and TRBJ2-3. Germline values: CDR1 MNHEY, CDR2 SMNVEV (reference sequence). The CDR3 totals 12 residues. The CDR3 spells CASSLSRGAQYF.

CDR3 protein: CASRHAAQGGTEAFF. The chain has TRBV4-1 and TRBJ1-1; there is no DNA to check the TCRdb D call of TRBD1. Per the germline V gene, CDR1 is MGHRA and CDR2 is YSYEKL. The CDR3 is 15 residues long.

The V and J genes are TRBV20-1 and TRBJ2-3; checking the TCRdb D call of TRBD2 is not possible without DNA. The CDR3 totals 12 residues. The germline V gene has CDR1 DFQATT and CDR2 SNEGSKA (reference sequence). CDR3 in amino acids: CSASPRGRVWYF.